A single sample gave rise to the 12 T cell receptor beta chains below, sequenced in a study of identical twins. TCRdb reanalysed the 5' RACE reads using MiXCR and keeps one entry per CDR3 protein. The repertoire holds roughly 260,000 distinct CDR3 sequences, 6% to 8% seen once, with 5.4% in the top ten. The same data also contributed to another study, on yellow fever vaccine responses in identical twins.

Sequenced: CD8+ T cells sorted from blood. These receptors all come from a young woman in good health.

This clonotype was observed at least ten times. The gene calls are TRBV12-3 or TRBV12-4 and TRBJ1-4, with TRBD1 matching over 9 bases. The CDR3 consists of 15 residues. After removal of 6 bases from V and 8 bases from J, the junction contained 10 bases not matched to a gene. In nucleotides, the CDR3 is TGTGCCAGCAGGCCCACAGGGGGCGCAGACGAAAAACTGTTTTTT. Protein product: CASRPTGGADEKLFF.

This clonotype has more than one count but fewer than ten. Here the CDR3 reads CASGLVGTGADQPQHF. In nucleotides, the CDR3 is TGTGCTAGTGGTTTGGTTGGGACAGGGGCCGATCAGCCCCAGCATTTT. This sequence joins TRBV12-5 and TRBJ1-5; TRBD1 aligns across 10 bases. The CDR3 has 16 amino acids. Germline V gives CDR1 LGHNT, CDR2 FRNRAP. Losses at the gene ends were 0 bases for V and 5 bases for J; bases not matched to a gene: 4.

The chain is built from TRBV7-7 and TRBJ2-3; no firm D call. The CDR3 length is 13 residues. Germline V CDR1 and CDR2: SSHAT, FNYEAQ (reference sequence). Trimming took off 0 bases at V and 5 bases at J, with 6 bases between the two ends. Here the CDR3 DNA reads TGTGCCAGCAGCTTAGCCGCAGGAGATACGCAGTATTTT. Translation gives CASSLAAGDTQYF. The full variable domain, rest sourced from reference TRBV7-7 and TRBJ2-3, is GAGVSQSPRYKVTKRGQDVTLRCDPISSHATLYWYQQALGQGPEFLTYFNYEAQPDKSGLPSDRFSAERPEGSISTLTIQRTEQRDSAMYRCASSLAAGDTQYFGPGTRLTVL.

The gene calls are TRBV12-3 or TRBV12-4 and TRBJ2-1, with 8 bases matching TRBD2. Trimming took 3 bases from V and 3 from J; bases not matched to a gene: 4. The CDR3 contains 15 residues. CDR3 region: CASSFPSGGYNEQFF. The CDR3 DNA reads as TGTGCCAGCAGTTTCCCCAGCGGGGGCTACAATGAGCAGTTCTTC.

V usage is TRBV7-9 and J usage is TRBJ2-7, with 10 positions matching TRBD2. The CDR3 length is 16 residues. Germline CDR1 and CDR2: SEHNR and FQNEAQ (reference sequence). Unmatched junction bases numbered 9, after V lost 5 bases and J lost 2 bases. CDR3 nucleotide sequence: TGTGCCAGCAGCGCCTCCGGGACTAGCGTTCCCTACGAGCAGTACTTC. Translating gives CASSASGTSVPYEQYF.

This clonotype has ten or more counts. J is TRBJ1-1 and V is TRBV12-3 or TRBV12-4; TRBD1 agrees at 7 bases. The CDR3 length is 13 residues. Trimming removed 10 bases from V and 6 bases from J; junction bases left unmatched: 11. CDR3 protein: CATSLSGQPEAFF. The DNA for the CDR3 is TGTGCCACTTCACTGTCGGGACAGCCTGAAGCTTTCTTT.

This clonotype was observed at least ten times. The chain links TRBV29-1 to TRBJ2-2, with no clear D. CDR1 SQVTM and CDR2 ANQGSEA come from the germline V gene. The ends were cut back, 6 bases at V and 5 bases at J, with 19 bases in the middle. CDR3 length: 15 residues. In nucleotides, the CDR3 is TGCAGCGTCGTCGAGACCCGATCGAGTACCGGGGAGCTGTTTTTT. Its protein product is CSVVETRSSTGELFF.

The V call is TRBV6-2 or TRBV6-3, the J call TRBJ2-3; D is ambiguous. V lost 4 bases and J 0 bases, leaving 17 bases between the germline ends. This CDR3 is 17 amino acids long. Germline V CDR1 and CDR2: MNHEY, SVGEGT. The CDR3 DNA sequence: TGTGCCAGCAGTTTCGGCCCCACAGATACTAGCACAGATACGCAGTATTTT. It is translated as CASSFGPTDTSTDTQYF.

The V gene is TRBV27, the J gene TRBJ2-1, with 8 bases matching TRBD2. Germline V CDR1 and CDR2: MNHEY, SMNVEV (reference sequence). The CDR3 consists of 16 residues. V dropped 5 bases and J dropped 9; count of bases not matched to a gene: 15. Written as DNA, the CDR3 is TGTGCCAGCAGTACCCCTGGTCTTGGGACTAGGACTGAGCAGTTCTTC. Its translation is CASSTPGLGTRTEQFF.

There are many counts of this clonotype. This chain joins TRBV5-6 and TRBJ2-7, with TRBD2 matching over 11 bases. Germline CDR1 is SGHDT and CDR2 is YYEEEE. The CDR3 covers 14 residues. The ends lost 3 bases at V and 2 bases at J; junction bases unmatched: 1. CDR3 sequence: CASSSGLAAYEQYV. CDR3 sequence (DNA): TGTGCCAGCAGCTCGGGACTAGCGGCCTACGAGCAGTACGTC.

This clonotype has a count of ten or more. This sequence joins TRBV4-1 and TRBJ2-1; 7 positions match TRBD2. There are 16 residues in the CDR3. CDR1 is MGHRA and CDR2 is YSYEKL in the germline V gene. V shed 0 bases and J 4 bases; nucleotides not matched to a gene: 6. The CDR3 DNA sequence: TGCGCCAGCAGCCAAGATCATGGGGGGGAATACAATGAGCAGTTCTTC. Protein: CASSQDHGGEYNEQFF.

The chain employs TRBV15 and TRBJ1-1, with D perhaps TRBD1 (6 bases). The CDR3 length is 14 residues. CDR1 is LNHNV, CDR2 YYDKDF, per germline (reference sequence). Deletions cut 0 bases from V and 5 bases from J, with 10 bases between. The CDR3 nucleotides read TGTGCCACCAGCAGAGATCGGACAGAAACTGAAGCTTTCTTT. Translating it yields CATSRDRTETEAFF.